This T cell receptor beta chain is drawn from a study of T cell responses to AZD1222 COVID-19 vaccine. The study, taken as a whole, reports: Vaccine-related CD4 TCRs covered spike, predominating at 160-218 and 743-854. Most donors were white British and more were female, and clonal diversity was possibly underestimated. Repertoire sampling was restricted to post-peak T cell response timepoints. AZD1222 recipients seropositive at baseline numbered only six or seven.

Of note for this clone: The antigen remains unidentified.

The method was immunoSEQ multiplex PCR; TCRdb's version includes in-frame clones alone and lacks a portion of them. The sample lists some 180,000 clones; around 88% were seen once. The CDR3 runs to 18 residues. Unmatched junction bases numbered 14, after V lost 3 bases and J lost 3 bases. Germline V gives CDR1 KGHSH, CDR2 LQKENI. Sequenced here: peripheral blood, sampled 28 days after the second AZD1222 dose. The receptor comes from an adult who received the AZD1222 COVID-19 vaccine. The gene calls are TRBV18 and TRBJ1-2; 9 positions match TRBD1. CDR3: CASSPAGTGFRSYYGYTF. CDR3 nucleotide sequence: TGTGCCAGCTCACCGGCCGGGACAGGGTTTAGATCCTACTATGGCTACACCTTC.